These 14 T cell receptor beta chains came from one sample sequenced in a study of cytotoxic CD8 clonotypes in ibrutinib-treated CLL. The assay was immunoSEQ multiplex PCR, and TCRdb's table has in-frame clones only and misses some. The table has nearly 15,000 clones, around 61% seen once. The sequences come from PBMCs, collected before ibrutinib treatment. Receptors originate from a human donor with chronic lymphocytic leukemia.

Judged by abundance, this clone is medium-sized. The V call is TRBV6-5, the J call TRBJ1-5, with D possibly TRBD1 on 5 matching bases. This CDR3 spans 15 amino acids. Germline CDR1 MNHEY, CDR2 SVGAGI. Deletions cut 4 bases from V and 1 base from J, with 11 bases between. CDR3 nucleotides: TGTGCCAGCAGTTCAGGGTTATTGAGCAATCAGCCCCAGCATTTT. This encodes CASSSGLLSNQPQHF.

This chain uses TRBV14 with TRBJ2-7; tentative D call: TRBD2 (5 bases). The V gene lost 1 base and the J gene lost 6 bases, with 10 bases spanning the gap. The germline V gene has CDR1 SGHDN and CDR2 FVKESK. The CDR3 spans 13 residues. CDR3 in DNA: TGTGCCAGCAGCCAAGCCCCGGCGGGCGAGCAGTACTTC. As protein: CASSQAPAGEQYF.

CDR3: CASSGTRVYEQYF. CDR3 in DNA: TGTGCCAGCAGTGGTACTAGGGTCTACGAGCAGTACTTC. V and J are TRBV27 and TRBJ2-7; a possible D gene is TRBD2 (5 bases). There are 13 residues in the CDR3. The V and J ends lost 5 bases and 3 bases respectively, with 11 bases between them. Germline CDR1 reads MNHEY; CDR2 reads SMNVEV (reference sequence).

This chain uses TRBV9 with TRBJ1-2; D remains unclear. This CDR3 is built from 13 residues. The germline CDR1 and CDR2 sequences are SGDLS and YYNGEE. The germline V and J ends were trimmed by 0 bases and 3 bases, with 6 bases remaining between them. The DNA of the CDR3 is TGTGCCAGCAGCGTAGAACAGCACTATGGCTACACCTTC. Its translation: CASSVEQHYGYTF.

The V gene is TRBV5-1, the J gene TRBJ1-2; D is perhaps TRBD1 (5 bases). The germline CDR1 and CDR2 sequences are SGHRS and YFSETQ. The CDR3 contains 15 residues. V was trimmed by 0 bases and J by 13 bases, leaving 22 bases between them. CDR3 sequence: CASSLALSGKDGATF. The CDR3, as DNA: TGCGCCAGCAGCTTGGCTTTGTCAGGGAAAGATGGGGCCACCTTC. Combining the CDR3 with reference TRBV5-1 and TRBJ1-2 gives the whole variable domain KAGVTQTPRYLIKTRGQQVTLSCSPISGHRSVSWYQQTPGQGLQFLFEYFSETQRNKGNFPGRFSGRQFSNSRSEMNVSTLELGDSALYLCASSLALSGKDGATFGSGTRLTVV.

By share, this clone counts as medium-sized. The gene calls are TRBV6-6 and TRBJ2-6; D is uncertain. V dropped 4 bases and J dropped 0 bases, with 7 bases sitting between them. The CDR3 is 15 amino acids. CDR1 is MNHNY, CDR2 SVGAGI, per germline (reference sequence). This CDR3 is CASSLHLSGANVLTF. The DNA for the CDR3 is TGTGCCAGCAGTTTACATCTCTCTGGGGCCAACGTCCTGACTTTC.

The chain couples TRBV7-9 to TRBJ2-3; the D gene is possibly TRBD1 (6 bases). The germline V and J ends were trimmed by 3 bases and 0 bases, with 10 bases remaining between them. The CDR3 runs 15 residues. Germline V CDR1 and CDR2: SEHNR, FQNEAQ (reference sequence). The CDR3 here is CASSLDSFSTDTQYF. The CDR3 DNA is TGTGCCAGCAGCTTGGACAGTTTCAGCACAGATACGCAGTATTTT.

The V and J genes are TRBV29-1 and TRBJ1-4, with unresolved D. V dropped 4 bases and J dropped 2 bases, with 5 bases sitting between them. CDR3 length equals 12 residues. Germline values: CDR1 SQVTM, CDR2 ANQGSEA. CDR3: CSVAWTNEKLFF. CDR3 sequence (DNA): TGCAGCGTTGCATGGACTAATGAAAAACTGTTTTTT.

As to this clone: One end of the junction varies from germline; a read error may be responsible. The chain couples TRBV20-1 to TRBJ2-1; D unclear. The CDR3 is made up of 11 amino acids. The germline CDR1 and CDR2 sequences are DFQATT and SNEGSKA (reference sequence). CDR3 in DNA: TGCAGTGCTAGTGTTGACCCCGTTAGGGTCTTC. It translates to CSASVDPVRVF.

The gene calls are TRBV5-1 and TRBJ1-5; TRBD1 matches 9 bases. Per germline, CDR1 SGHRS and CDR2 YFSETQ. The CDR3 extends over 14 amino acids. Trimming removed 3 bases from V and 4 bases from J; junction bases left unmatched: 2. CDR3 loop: CASSYGTGNQPQHF. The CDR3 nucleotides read TGCGCCAGCAGCTACGGGACAGGGAATCAGCCCCAGCATTTT. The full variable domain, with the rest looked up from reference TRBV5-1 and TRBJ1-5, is KAGVTQTPRYLIKTRGQQVTLSCSPISGHRSVSWYQQTPGQGLQFLFEYFSETQRNKGNFPGRFSGRQFSNSRSEMNVSTLELGDSALYLCASSYGTGNQPQHFGDGTRLSIL.

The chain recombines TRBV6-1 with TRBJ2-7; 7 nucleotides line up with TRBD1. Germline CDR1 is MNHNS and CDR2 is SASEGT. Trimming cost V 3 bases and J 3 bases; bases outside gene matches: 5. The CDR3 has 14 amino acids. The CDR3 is CASSDWDSLYEQYF. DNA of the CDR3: TGTGCCAGCAGTGATTGGGACAGCCTCTACGAGCAGTACTTC.

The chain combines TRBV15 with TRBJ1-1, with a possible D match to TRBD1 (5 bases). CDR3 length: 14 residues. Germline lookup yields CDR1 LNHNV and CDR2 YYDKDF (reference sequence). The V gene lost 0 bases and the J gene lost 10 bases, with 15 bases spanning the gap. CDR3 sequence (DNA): TGTGCCACCAGCAGAGAAGGGGTGGGGGTAGGAGCTTTCTTT. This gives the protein CATSREGVGVGAFF.

This chain's CDR3 is CASSLKGMANTGELFF. As DNA, the CDR3 is TGCGCCAGCAGCCTTAAGGGGATGGCGAACACCGGGGAGCTGTTTTTT. The chain uses TRBV5-1 and TRBJ2-2; possibly TRBD1 for D (5 bases). CDR1 is SGHRS and CDR2 is YFSETQ in the germline V gene. There are 16 residues in the CDR3. Trimming pared 4 bases from V and 0 bases from J, leaving 13 bases between.

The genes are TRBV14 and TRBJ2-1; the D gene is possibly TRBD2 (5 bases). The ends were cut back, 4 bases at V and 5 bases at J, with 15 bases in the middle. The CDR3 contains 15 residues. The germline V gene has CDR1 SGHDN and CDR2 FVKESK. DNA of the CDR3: TGTGCCAGCAGCCCGGACCTCGGGAAAAACAATGAGCAGTTCTTC. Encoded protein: CASSPDLGKNNEQFF.